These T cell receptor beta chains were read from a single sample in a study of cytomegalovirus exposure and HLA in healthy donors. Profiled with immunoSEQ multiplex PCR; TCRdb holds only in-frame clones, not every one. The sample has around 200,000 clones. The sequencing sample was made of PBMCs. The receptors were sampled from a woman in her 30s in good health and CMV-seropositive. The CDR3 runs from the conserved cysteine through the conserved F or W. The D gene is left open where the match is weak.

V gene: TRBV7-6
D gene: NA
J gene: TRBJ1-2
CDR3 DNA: TGTGCCAGCAGCCCCACAACCGACAGTAACTATGGCTACACCTTC
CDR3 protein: CASSPTTDSNYGYTF

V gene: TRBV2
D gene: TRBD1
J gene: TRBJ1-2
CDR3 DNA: TGTGCCAGCAGTCTTCCGGGACAGGGGGAACGAGCCCCTTCCTATGGCTACACCTTC
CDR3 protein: CASSLPGQGERAPSYGYTF

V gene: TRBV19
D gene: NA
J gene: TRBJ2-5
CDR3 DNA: TGTGCCAGTTCCAGGACTCCTGAAGAGACCCAGTACTTC
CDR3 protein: CASSRTPEETQYF

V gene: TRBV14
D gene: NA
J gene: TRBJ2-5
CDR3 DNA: TGTGCCAGCAGCCAAGATCGCCATTCGGGGGGCGGAGAGACCCAGTACTTC
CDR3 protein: CASSQDRHSGGGETQYF

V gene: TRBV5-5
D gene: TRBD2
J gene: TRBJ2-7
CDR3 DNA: TGTGCCAGCAGCCGACTGATCGAACGGGAGGACGAGCAGTACTTC
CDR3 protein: CASSRLIEREDEQYF

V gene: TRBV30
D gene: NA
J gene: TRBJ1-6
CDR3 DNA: TGTGCCTGGAGTATTGCCGGGGGGGATTCACCCCTCCACTTT
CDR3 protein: CAWSIAGGDSPLHF

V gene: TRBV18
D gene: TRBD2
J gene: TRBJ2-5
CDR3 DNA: TGTGCCAGCTCACCCCCAGCGGGGGGGCTTTTGGAGACCCAGTACTTC
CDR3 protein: CASSPPAGGLLETQYF

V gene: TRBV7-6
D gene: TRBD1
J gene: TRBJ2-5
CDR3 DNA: TGTGCCAGCAGCCCCCCGGGACAGGGGATTACGGAGCAGTACTTC
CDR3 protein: CASSPPGQGITEQYF

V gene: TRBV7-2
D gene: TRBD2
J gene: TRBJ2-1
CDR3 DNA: TGTGCCAGCAGGCTTACTAGCGGGGGATACAATGAGCAGTTCTTC
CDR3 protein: CASRLTSGGYNEQFF

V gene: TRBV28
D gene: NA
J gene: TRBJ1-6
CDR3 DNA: TGTGCCCTAGCGCGGGATAACTCCTATAATTCACCCCTCCACTTT
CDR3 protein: CALARDNSYNSPLHF

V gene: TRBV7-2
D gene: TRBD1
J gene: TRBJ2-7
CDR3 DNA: TGTGCCAGCACCCACCGGGACAGCGTCTACGAGCAGTACTTC
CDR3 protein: CASTHRDSVYEQYF

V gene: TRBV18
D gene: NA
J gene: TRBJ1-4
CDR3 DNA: TGTGCCAGCTCACCGGCGCGGGGGCGAGAAAAACTGTTTTTT
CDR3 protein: CASSPARGREKLFF

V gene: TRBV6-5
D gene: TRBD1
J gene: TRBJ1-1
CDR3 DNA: TGTGCCAGCAGTTACTACAATCTCGGACAGGGGGAAGCTTTCTTT
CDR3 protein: CASSYYNLGQGEAFF

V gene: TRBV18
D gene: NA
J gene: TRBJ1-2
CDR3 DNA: TGTGCCAGCTCACCGATTCAGGGAATTAACTATGGCTACACCTTC
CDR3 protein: CASSPIQGINYGYTF

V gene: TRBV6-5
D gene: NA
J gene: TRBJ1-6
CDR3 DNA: TGTGCCAGCAGTTACGGGGCAGGAGAGTCACCCCTCCACTTT
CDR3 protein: CASSYGAGESPLHF

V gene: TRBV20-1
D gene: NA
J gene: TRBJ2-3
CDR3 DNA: TGCAGTGCTAGACTAGGCCCAACGCAGTATTTT
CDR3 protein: CSARLGPTQYF

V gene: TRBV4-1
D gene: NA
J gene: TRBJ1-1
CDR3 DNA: TGCGCCAGCAGCCAAGGGGGAGGGTCCCGTGAAGCTTTCTTT
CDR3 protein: CASSQGGGSREAFF

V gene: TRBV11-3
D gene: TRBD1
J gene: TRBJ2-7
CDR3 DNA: TGTGCCAGCAGCAAGGGACAGGGGGCCTACGAGCAGTACTTC
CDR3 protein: CASSKGQGAYEQYF

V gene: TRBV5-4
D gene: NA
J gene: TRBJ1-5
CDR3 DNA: TGTGCCAGCAGCCTAGACAGATATCAGCCCCAGCATTTT
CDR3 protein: CASSLDRYQPQHF

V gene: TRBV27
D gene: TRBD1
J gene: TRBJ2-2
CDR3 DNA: TGTGCCAGCAGTTTCCCGGACAGGGTGGGCACCGGGGAGCTGTTTTTT
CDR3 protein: CASSFPDRVGTGELFF

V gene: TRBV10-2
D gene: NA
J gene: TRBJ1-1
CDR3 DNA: TGCGCCAGCAGTGATCCGGGGGAGGGGGAGTGTTTCTTT
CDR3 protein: CASSDPGEGECFF

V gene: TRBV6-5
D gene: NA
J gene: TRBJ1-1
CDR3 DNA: TGTGCCTGCTCTCTCAGGCGCTATAGGACTGAAGCTTTCTTT
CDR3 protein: CACSLRRYRTEAFF

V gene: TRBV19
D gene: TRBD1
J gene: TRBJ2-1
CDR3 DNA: TGTGCCAGCGAGGGACCCGGGACAGGGACCGATGAGCAGTTCTTC
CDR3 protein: CASEGPGTGTDEQFF

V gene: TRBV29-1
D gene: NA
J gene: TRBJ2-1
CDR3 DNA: TGCAGCGTTGTGGAGCTGGGTCCAATGTACAATGAGCAGTTCTTC
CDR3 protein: CSVVELGPMYNEQFF

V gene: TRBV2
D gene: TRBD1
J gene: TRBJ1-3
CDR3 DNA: TGTGCCAGCGGGGGGCCCGGGACAGGGACCGGAAACACCATATATTTT
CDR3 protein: CASGGPGTGTGNTIYF

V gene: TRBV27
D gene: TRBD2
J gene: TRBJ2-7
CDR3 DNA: TGTGCCAGCAGACCTAGCGGGAGTATGTACGAGCAGTACTTC
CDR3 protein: CASRPSGSMYEQYF

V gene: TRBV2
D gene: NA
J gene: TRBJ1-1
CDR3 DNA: TGTGCCAGCAGTGAAGCAGGGGGCACTGAAGCTTTCTTT
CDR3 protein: CASSEAGGTEAFF

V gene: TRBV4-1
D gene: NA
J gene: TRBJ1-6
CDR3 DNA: TGCGCCAGCAGCCAAGGCCCGGGACTTGGGGTTATATTAGATTCACCCCTCCACTTT
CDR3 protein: CASSQGPGLGVILDSPLHF

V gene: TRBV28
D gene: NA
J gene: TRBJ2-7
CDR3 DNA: TGTGCCAGCAGTTTATCGGGGACTCCCTACTACGAGCAGTACTTC
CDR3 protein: CASSLSGTPYYEQYF